The 17 T cell receptor beta chains below all came from one sample that was sequenced in a study of blood T cell repertoires in COVID-19. Data came from immunoSEQ multiplex PCR; TCRdb stores just in-frame clones and leaves some out. The table lists 250,000 to 350,000 clones, roughly 90% of them singletons. The material sequenced was peripheral blood. These receptors were collected from a woman aged 60-75 years with acute or convalescent COVID-19.

CDR3 DNA: TGTGCCAGCAGCCAGGTCGGGAGGGCCGGGGAGCTGTTTTTT. Translating it yields CASSQVGRAGELFF. The chain joins TRBV3-1 (or the pseudogene TRBV3-2) to TRBJ2-2; 8 bases are shared with TRBD2. The CDR3 runs 14 residues. CDR1 is LGHDT, CDR2 YNNKEL, per germline (reference sequence). V trimming: 3 bases; J trimming: 6 bases; junction bases outside the gene matches: 3.

V usage is TRBV6-1 and J usage is TRBJ2-3; no clear D gene. Germline-derived CDR1 and CDR2 are MNHNS and SASEGT. With 3 bases removed from V and 1 base from J, the gap between germline ends came to 8 bases. The CDR3 runs 14 residues. CDR3 loop: CASSEIGGTDTQYF. The CDR3 DNA reads TGTGCCAGCAGTGAGATCGGAGGCACAGATACGCAGTATTTT.

This sequence joins TRBV7-2 and TRBJ2-7; possibly TRBD2 for D (5 bases). Germline CDR1 is SGHTA and CDR2 is FQGNSA. The V gene lost 4 bases and the J gene lost 0 bases, with 10 bases spanning the gap. The CDR3 is 14 residues long. CDR3 sequence (DNA): TGTGCCAGCAGCTCAGGACTGGACTCCTACGAGCAGTACTTC. Translating gives CASSSGLDSYEQYF.

The rearrangement links TRBV11-2 to TRBJ2-3; the match to TRBD2 covers 10 bases. CDR1 and CDR2 (germline): SGHAT, FQNNGV. The CDR3 runs 18 residues. With 7 bases clipped from V and 4 bases from J, the junction kept 17 bases outside the gene matches. CDR3 bases: TGTGCCAGCATCGCCGGACGGGGAGCGGGAGGGCGGGCAGATACGCAGTATTTT. Protein sequence: CASIAGRGAGGRADTQYF.

The chain is built from TRBV2 and TRBJ1-2; possibly TRBD1 for D (5 bases). Germline CDR1 and CDR2: SNHLY and FYNNEI. Trimming took off 7 bases at V and 2 bases at J, with 8 bases between the two ends. The CDR3 sequence is 12 residues long. The CDR3 protein is CASNPGNYGYTF. Written as DNA, the CDR3 is TGTGCCAGCAACCCAGGGAACTATGGCTACACCTTC.

This rearrangement joins TRBV7-8 to TRBJ2-1, with TRBD2 identical over 11 bases. Trimming cost V 6 bases and J 2 bases; bases outside gene matches: 9. The CDR3 extends over 17 amino acids. Germline V lookup: CDR1 SGHVS, CDR2 FQNEAQ. This chain's CDR3 is CASSVLAGGLPYNEQFF. CDR3 nucleotides: TGTGCCAGCAGTGTCCTAGCGGGGGGCCTTCCCTACAATGAGCAGTTCTTC.

This clone was counted once. The genes are TRBV9 and TRBJ1-2; TRBD1 matches at 9 bases. J lost 4 bases, V lost 3 bases, and 7 bases had no gene match. This CDR3 has 15 amino acids. The germline V gene encodes CDR1 SGDLS and CDR2 YYNGEE. The CDR3 nucleotides read TGTGCCAGCAGCGAGAACCGGGACAGGGCCTATGGCTACACCTTC. It encodes CASSENRDRAYGYTF.

The chain couples TRBV2 to TRBJ1-2, with TRBD1 as a possible D gene (6 bases). This CDR3 is built from 15 residues. The V end was cut by 5 bases, the J end by 4 bases, with 17 bases between. Looked up from germline, CDR1 is SNHLY and CDR2 is FYNNEI. The CDR3 DNA reads TGTGCCAGCAGTACGGGGGCGAGCGGGGTCTATGGCTACACCTTC. Residues: CASSTGASGVYGYTF.

The chain is built from TRBV18 and TRBJ1-5, with D maybe TRBD1 (6 bases). This CDR3 has 15 amino acids. The ends were cut back, 2 bases at V and 9 bases at J, with 17 bases in the middle. CDR1 and CDR2 from the germline V gene are KGHSH and LQKENI. This chain's CDR3 is CASSPTGSGGGPQHF. DNA of the CDR3: TGTGCCAGCTCACCAACAGGGTCGGGCGGGGGGCCCCAGCATTTT. The entire variable domain, with the rest obtained from reference TRBV18 and TRBJ1-5, is as follows: NAGVMQNPRHLVRRRGQEARLRCSPMKGHSHVYWYRQLPEEGLKFMVYLQKENIIDESGMPKERFSAEFPKEGPSILRIQQVVRGDSAAYFCASSPTGSGGGPQHFGDGTRLSIL.

This rearrangement joins TRBV6-2 or TRBV6-3 to TRBJ1-5, with TRBD1 as a possible D gene (5 bases). Per the germline V gene, CDR1 is MNHEY and CDR2 is SVGEGT. The ends were cut back, 2 bases at V and 7 bases at J, with 12 bases in the middle. This CDR3 comprises 14 residues. The DNA of the CDR3 is TGTGCCAGCAGTTACGGAATTCAGGGACAGCCCCAGCATTTT. Translating it yields CASSYGIQGQPQHF.

The chain links TRBV30 to TRBJ2-3; TRBD2 agrees at 7 bases. Germline V gene data show CDR1 as GTSNPN and CDR2 as SVGIG (reference sequence). V was pared by 1 base and J by 0 bases, with 4 bases of the junction left unmatched. CDR3 size: 15 residues. The DNA of the CDR3 is TGTGCCTGGAGTGGGGCGGGAGAGAGCACAGATACGCAGTATTTT. Translating it yields CAWSGAGESTDTQYF. Using reference TRBV30 and TRBJ2-3 for the parts outside the CDR3, the full variable domain is SQTIHQWPATLVQPVGSPLSLECTVEGTSNPNLYWYRQAAGRGLQLLFYSVGIGQISSEVPQNLSASRPQDRQFILSSKKLLLSDSGFYLCAWSGAGESTDTQYFGPGTRLTVL.

This clone has only one observation. V and J are TRBV7-2 and TRBJ2-5; 8 bases align to TRBD2. The junction had 8 bases not matched to a gene; V was cut back by 4 bases and J by 4 bases. Germline CDR1 SGHTA, CDR2 FQGNSA. The CDR3 covers 15 residues. In DNA form, the CDR3 reads TGTGCCAGCAGCTGGGATAGCGGGAAGGGAGAGACCCAGTACTTC. The encoded protein is CASSWDSGKGETQYF.

The gene calls are TRBV4-1 and TRBJ1-1; 11 bases are a match to TRBD1. CDR1 and CDR2 from the germline V gene are MGHRA and YSYEKL. This CDR3 region has 17 residues. V lost 3 bases, J lost 4 bases, and 10 bases stayed unmatched. The CDR3, as DNA: TGCGCCAGCAGCCACCCGGGACAGGGGGAGTTTGGCACTGAAGCTTTCTTT. It is translated as CASSHPGQGEFGTEAFF.

This clone was recorded once. The CDR3 nucleotides are TGTGCCAGCAGCCTCGGACTAGCGGAATGGGCCGGATACGAGCAGTACTTC. It encodes CASSLGLAEWAGYEQYF. This chain joins TRBV7-2 and TRBJ2-7; 10 positions agree with TRBD2. The CDR3 has 17 amino acids. Germline lookup yields CDR1 SGHTA and CDR2 FQGNSA. The V and J ends lost 5 bases and 4 bases, in that order; junction bases with no gene match: 14.

J is TRBJ2-1 and V is TRBV28; TRBD2 matches 8 bases. After removal of 6 bases from V and 4 bases from J, the junction contained 8 bases not matched to a gene. There are 15 residues in the CDR3. Germline V gene sequence: CDR1 MDHEN, CDR2 SYDVKM. Written as DNA, the CDR3 is TGTGCCAGCAGGCTGAGATCTAGCGGGTACAATGAGCAGTTCTTC. This sequence encodes CASRLRSSGYNEQFF.

The chain carries TRBV21-1 and TRBJ2-6; the tabulated D call, TRBD2, remains unverified against the DNA. TRBV21-1 is annotated as a pseudogene. This CDR3 spans 22 amino acids. The CDR3 protein is CASSSGWRRLAGVPSGANVLTF. The CDR3 bases are TGTGCCAGCAGCTCCGGGTGGAGGAGGCTAGCGGGGGTCCCCTCTGGGGCCAACGTCCTGACTTTC.

The rearrangement links TRBV13 to TRBJ1-1; D remains ambiguous. CDR3 length: 13 residues. Germline V gene data show CDR1 as PRHDT and CDR2 as FYEKMQ (reference sequence). V was trimmed by 0 bases and J by 5 bases, leaving 7 bases between them. The CDR3 reads CASSLGPGTEAFF. The CDR3 nucleotides read TGTGCCAGCAGCTTAGGTCCGGGGACTGAAGCTTTCTTT.